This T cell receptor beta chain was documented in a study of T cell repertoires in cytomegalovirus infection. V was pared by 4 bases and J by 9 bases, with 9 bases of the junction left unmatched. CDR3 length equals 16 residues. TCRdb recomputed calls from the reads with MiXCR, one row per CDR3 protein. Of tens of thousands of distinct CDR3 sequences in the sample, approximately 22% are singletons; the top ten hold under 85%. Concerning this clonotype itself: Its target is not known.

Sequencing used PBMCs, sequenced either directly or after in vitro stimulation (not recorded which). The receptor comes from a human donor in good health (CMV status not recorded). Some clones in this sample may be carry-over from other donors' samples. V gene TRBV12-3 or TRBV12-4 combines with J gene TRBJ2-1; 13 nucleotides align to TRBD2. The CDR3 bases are TGTGCCAGCAGTTCGGTTACTAGCGGGAGGGTATTTGAGCAGTTCTTC. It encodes CASSSVTSGRVFEQFF.